This TCR beta chain was identified in a study of OX40 agonist ivuxolimab in advanced cancers. Repertoires were generated with immunoSEQ multiplex PCR, while TCRdb's copy carries only in-frame clones and drops some. In the table there are roughly 62,000 clones, approximately 84% of which are singletons. General study findings and limits: Nonresponders included some who also had low normalized T-cell clonal expansion.

The CDR3 is 13 residues long. V shed 6 bases and J shed 8 bases, with 13 bases lying between them. The germline CDR1 and CDR2 sequences are LNHDA and SQIVND (reference sequence). A word on this clone: Its antigen is still unknown.

This material consisted of CD4+ or CD8+ T cells sorted from blood, taken in a trial of the OX40 agonist ivuxolimab. The genes are TRBV19 and TRBJ1-4; D is unresolved. The clonotype was recovered from an adult with an advanced solid tumor such as melanoma, head and neck, liver or kidney cancer. The CDR3 is CASSLEGGEKLFF. For the CDR3, the DNA is TGTGCCAGTAGCCTTGAGGGCGGAGAAAAACTGTTTTTT.